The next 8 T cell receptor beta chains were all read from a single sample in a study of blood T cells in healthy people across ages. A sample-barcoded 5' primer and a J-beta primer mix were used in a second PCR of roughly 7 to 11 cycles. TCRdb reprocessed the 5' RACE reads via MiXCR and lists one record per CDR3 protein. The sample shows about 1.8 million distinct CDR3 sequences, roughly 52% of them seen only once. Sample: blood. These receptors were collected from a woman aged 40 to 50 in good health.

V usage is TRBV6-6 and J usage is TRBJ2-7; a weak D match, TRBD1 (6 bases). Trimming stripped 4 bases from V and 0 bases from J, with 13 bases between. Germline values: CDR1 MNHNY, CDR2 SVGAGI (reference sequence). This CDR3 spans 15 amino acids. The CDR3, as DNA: TGTGCCAGCAGTTGGCCGACAGGTAGCTCCTACGAGCAGTACTTC. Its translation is CASSWPTGSSYEQYF.

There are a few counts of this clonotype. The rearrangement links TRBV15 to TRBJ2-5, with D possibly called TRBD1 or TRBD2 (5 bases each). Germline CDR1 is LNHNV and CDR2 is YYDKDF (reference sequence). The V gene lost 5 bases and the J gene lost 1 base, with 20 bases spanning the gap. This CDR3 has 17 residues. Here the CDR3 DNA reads TGTGCCACCAGCTTCCCTAGATCGGGACGCCTCCAAGAGACCCAGTACTTC. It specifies CATSFPRSGRLQETQYF.

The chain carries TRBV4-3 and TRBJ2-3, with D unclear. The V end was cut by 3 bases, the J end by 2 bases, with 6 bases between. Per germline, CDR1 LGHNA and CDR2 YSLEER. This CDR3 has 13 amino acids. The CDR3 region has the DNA TGCGCCAGCAGCCATTTCACCACAGATACGCAGTATTTT. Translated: CASSHFTTDTQYF.

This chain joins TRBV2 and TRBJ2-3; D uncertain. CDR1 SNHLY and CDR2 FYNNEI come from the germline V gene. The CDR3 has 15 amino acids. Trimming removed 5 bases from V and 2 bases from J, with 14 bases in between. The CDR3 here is CASSLGSPITDTQYF. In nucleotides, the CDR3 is TGTGCCAGCAGTTTAGGCTCCCCAATCACAGATACGCAGTATTTT.

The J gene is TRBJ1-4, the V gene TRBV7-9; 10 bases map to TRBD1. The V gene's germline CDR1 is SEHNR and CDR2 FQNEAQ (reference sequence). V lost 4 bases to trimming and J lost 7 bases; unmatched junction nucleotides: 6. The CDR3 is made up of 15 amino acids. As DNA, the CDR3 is TGTGCCAGCAGCTCCCGACAGGGGGCCAGTGAAAAACTGTTTTTT. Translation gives CASSSRQGASEKLFF.

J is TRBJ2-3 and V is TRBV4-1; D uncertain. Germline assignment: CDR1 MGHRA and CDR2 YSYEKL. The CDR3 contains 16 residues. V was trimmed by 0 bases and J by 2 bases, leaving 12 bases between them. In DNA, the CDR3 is TGCGCCAGCAGCCAAGAGACGGCGGTCAACACAGATACGCAGTATTTT. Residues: CASSQETAVNTDTQYF.

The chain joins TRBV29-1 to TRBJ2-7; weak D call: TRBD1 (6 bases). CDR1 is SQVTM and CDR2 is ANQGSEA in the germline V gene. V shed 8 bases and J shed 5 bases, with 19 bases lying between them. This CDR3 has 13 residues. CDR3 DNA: TGCAGCCCATCAGCCCGGGGACACCACGAGCAGTACTTC. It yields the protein CSPSARGHHEQYF.

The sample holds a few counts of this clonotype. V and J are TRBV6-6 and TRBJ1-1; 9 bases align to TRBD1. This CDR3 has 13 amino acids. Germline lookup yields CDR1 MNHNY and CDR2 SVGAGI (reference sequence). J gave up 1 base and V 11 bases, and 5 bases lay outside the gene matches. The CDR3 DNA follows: TGTGCCGCTCTACAGGGGGCGAACACTGAAGCTTTCTTT. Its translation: CAALQGANTEAFF.